This T cell receptor beta chain was sequenced in a study of cytomegalovirus exposure and HLA in healthy donors. Separate from the approximately 700-subject first cohort was the approximately 130-subject validation cohort, to which the donors belonged. Germline V lookup: CDR1 SGHDT, CDR2 YYEEEE. CDR3 length: 14 residues. The V and J ends lost 2 bases and 4 bases, in that order; junction bases with no gene match: 3. Study-level results: A classifier reportedly called cytomegalovirus status with high sensitivity and specificity. Altogether, 150 or so TCR beta chains were recorded as cytomegalovirus-associated. A subsequent analysis found that TCR clusters from the first cohort also tended to co-occur in the 120 validation repertoires, with approximately 94% of cluster scores above 0.

Assay used: immunoSEQ multiplex PCR; TCRdb lists only in-frame clones, some missing. The sample has over 110,000 clones, around 84% seen once. Details on this clone: Antigen specificity is unknown.

This chain joins TRBV5-6 and TRBJ2-7; 10 nucleotides agree with TRBD1. Material: PBMCs. This receptor was obtained from a man younger than 30 in good health and CMV-seropositive. The CDR3, as DNA: TGTGCCAGCAGCTTCGGACAGGGGGGTTACGAGCAGTACTTC. It specifies CASSFGQGGYEQYF.